This T cell receptor beta chain was recovered during a study of blood T cell repertoires in COVID-19. The CDR3 loop spans 15 amino acids. V shed 3 bases and J shed 0 bases, with 10 bases lying between them. Germline V CDR1 and CDR2: SGHNT, YYREEE (reference sequence). In the authors' workflow: Reference gene primer amplification gave estimated nucleated cell counts. Clones were sequenced by immunoSEQ multiplex PCR, and TCRdb holds only the in-frame ones, with some missing. V and J calls and clone size are those listed in that table; D and trimming were worked out from the DNA. The sample yields roughly 110,000 clones, about 80% seen once.

This TCR derives from a woman aged 55-70 years with acute or convalescent COVID-19. The chain has TRBV5-4 and TRBJ2-4; weak D call: TRBD1 (7 bases). What was sequenced was peripheral blood. The CDR3, as DNA: TGTGCCAGCAGCTCGGGGGACAGAGCCAAAAACATTCAGTACTTC. Amino acid sequence: CASSSGDRAKNIQYF.